This T cell receptor beta chain was retrieved from a study of T cells in Graves' hyperthyroidism and ophthalmopathy. RNA transcripts provided the source from which TCR beta CDR3 regions were amplified. HTBI primers drove first-round RT-PCR of the TCR CDR3. A single record per CDR3 protein comes from TCRdb applying MiXCR to the multiplex PCR reads. The profile shows roughly 49,000 distinct CDR3 sequences, approximately 50% of them singletons. Note on this clonotype: An end of the junction does not agree with germline; a read error may underlie this.

The material sequenced was peripheral blood or thyroid tissue (not recorded which). This clonotype was obtained from a man between 18 and 35 years old with Graves' hyperthyroidism.

In nucleotides, the CDR3 is TGTGCCAGCAGTATCCGAAGTGAAAAACTGTTTTTT. It encodes CASSIRSEKLFF. The chain uses TRBV19 and TRBJ1-4; D not resolved. The CDR3 has 12 residues. Germline loops: CDR1 LNHDA, CDR2 SQIVND (reference sequence).